This T cell receptor beta chain is drawn from a study of CD8+ T cells in alopecia areata. Study-wide results and limits: An increase in clonality over normal scalp was evident in lesional scalp, especially alopecia totalis/universalis.

Note on this clone: The antigen is not known.

The authors extracted RNA and reverse transcribed it into cDNA as the sequencing template. Here immunoSEQ multiplex PCR was the method, and the copy in TCRdb shows in-frame clones only, minus some. The repertoire holds 130,000 or so clones, with over 60% as singletons. The treatment: oral pan-JAK inhibitor, 5-10 mg twice daily. The receptor's source is a human donor with alopecia areata. The material was CD4+ T cells sorted from blood, obtained at week 4, from a patient treated with tofacitinib.

CDR3 coding DNA: TGTGCCAGCAGCTTGCGGGAGAGCACAGATACGCAGTATTTT. Translation gives CASSLRESTDTQYF. The rearrangement joins TRBV5-4 to TRBJ2-3, with a possible D match to TRBD2 (6 bases). The germline V gene encodes CDR1 SGHNT and CDR2 YYREEE (reference sequence). CDR3 length: 14 amino acids. V was pared by 1 base and J by 0 bases, with 6 bases between.